This T cell receptor (beta chain) was sequenced for a study of blood T cells in healthy people across ages. General study results and limits: The CMV status of each donor remained undetermined, and this could have confounded shifts in expanded clonotypes.

Sample-barcoded 5' priming and a J-beta primer mix drove a second PCR of about 6 to 12 cycles. Via MiXCR, TCRdb re-called the 5' RACE reads, giving one row per CDR3 protein. The sample carries 1.2 million to 1.5 million distinct CDR3 sequences, 40% to 50% recorded once. The CDR3 has 14 amino acids. Trimming cost V 0 bases and J 3 bases, with 8 bases left between them. CDR1 and CDR2 from the germline V gene are SGDLS and YYNGEE. On this clonotype: Its antigen is currently unknown.

Sequencing was done on a sample of blood. This clonotype originated in a woman aged 18 to 35 in good health. The chain employs TRBV9 and TRBJ2-3; D is unclear. The CDR3 region has the DNA TGTGCCAGCAGCGTAGGTAGGATTACAGATACGCAGTATTTT. Translated, it gives CASSVGRITDTQYF.